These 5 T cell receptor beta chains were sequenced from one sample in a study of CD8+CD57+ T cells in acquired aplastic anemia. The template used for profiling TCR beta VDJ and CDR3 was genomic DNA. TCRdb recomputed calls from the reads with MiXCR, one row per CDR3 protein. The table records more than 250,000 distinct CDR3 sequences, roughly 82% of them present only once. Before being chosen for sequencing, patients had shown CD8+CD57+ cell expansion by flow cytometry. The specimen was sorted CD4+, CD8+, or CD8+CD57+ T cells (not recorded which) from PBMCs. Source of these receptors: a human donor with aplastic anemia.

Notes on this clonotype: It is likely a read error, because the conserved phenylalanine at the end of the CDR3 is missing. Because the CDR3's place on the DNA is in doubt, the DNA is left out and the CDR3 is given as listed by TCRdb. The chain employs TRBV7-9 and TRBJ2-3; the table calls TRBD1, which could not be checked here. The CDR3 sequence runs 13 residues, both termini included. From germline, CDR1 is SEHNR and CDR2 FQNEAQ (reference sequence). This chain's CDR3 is CASSDGGSDRHDD.

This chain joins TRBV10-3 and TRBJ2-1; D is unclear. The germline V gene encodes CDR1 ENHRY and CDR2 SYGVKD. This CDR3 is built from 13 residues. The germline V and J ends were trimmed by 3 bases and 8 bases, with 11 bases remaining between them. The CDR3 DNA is TGTGCCATCAGTGATAAGGGCCTACATGAGCAGTTCTTC. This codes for CAISDKGLHEQFF.

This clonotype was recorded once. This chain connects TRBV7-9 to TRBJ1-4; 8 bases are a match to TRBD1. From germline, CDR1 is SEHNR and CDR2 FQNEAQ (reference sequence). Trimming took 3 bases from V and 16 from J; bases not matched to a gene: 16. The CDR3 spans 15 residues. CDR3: CASSFAGQGTDTQFF. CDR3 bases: TGTGCCAGCAGCTTTGCCGGACAGGGAACAGATACGCAGTTTTTT.

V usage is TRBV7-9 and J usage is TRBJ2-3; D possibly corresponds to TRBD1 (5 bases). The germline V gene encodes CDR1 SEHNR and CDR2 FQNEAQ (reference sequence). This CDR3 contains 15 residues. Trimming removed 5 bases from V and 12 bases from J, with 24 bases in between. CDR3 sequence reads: CASSAGDRCNEKQYF. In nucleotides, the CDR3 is TGTGCCAGCAGCGCTGGTGACAGATGTAATGAAAAACAGTATTTT.

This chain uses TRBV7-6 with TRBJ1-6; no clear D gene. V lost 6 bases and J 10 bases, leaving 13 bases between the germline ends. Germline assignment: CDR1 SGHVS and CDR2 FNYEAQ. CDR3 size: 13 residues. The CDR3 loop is CASRREAKSPLHF. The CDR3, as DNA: TGTGCCAGCAGGCGGGAGGCTAAATCACCCCTCCACTTT.